Listed below are T cell receptor beta chains from one sample, sequenced in a study of spatial heterogeneity in lung cancer. TCRdb redid the calling of the 5' RACE reads with MiXCR, one entry per CDR3 protein. The sample contains about 15,000 distinct CDR3 sequences, less than 7.5% of which appear only once. The sequenced sample was lung tumor tissue, obtained at surgery. Source of these receptors: a male donor with early-stage non-small cell lung cancer. The CDR3 runs from the conserved cysteine through the conserved F or W. A D gene is named only where the DNA matches it firmly.

j_call d_call v_call cdr3_aa
TRBJ1-1 TRBD1 TRBV7-2 CASSPDRGRTEAFF
TRBJ2-3 NA TRBV14 CASSQDPGGNTDTQYF
TRBJ1-2 TRBD1 TRBV25-1 CASSESGTGGTNYGYTF
TRBJ2-7 TRBD2 TRBV6-2/TRBV6-3 CASSPAGTSGAYEQYF
TRBJ2-1 TRBD2 TRBV5-1 CASSLAAVGTSGGPNEQFF
TRBJ2-1 NA TRBV7-2 CASSYFINEQFF
TRBJ2-7 NA TRBV7-9 CASSPGQIVLYEQYF
TRBJ2-7 TRBD1 TRBV5-3 CARSRFDRGGEQYF
TRBJ2-5 NA TRBV7-9 CASSSPGAQETQYF
TRBJ2-5 NA TRBV29-1 CSVLGGETQYF
TRBJ1-1 NA TRBV29-1 CSADTEAFF
TRBJ1-5 TRBD1 TRBV15 CATSRPQGDQPQHF
TRBJ1-1 NA TRBV7-2 CASSPGQGREAFF
TRBJ2-7 TRBD2 TRBV28 CASSSPQLVSGSYYEQYF
TRBJ1-2 NA TRBV5-1 CASRGEKYGYTF
TRBJ1-3 TRBD1 TRBV19 CASSPRDRELWNTIYF
TRBJ2-3 TRBD2 TRBV7-2 CASRPTSGRADTQYF
TRBJ2-3 NA TRBV12-3/TRBV12-4 CASSLSSTDTQYF
TRBJ2-7 NA TRBV3-1 CASSLGQVGGNEQYF
TRBJ2-7 TRBD1 TRBV11-3 CASSSRQGAREQYF
TRBJ2-1 TRBD2 TRBV20-1 CSAPILAGGSYEQFF
TRBJ2-2 TRBD2 TRBV12-3/TRBV12-4 CASSLYSGMSGELFF
TRBJ2-7 TRBD1 TRBV28 CASSFLTGGSYEQYF
TRBJ1-4 NA TRBV20-1 CSARDGDEKLFF
TRBJ2-5 NA TRBV20-1 CSAREGFEETQYF
TRBJ2-7 TRBD2 TRBV11-2 CASSFDSGSWHEQYF
TRBJ2-3 TRBD1 TRBV6-5 CANSGDRGTDTQYF
TRBJ2-1 NA TRBV7-2 CASSLAVKSYNEQFF
TRBJ1-5 NA TRBV5-1 CASSPDGHSNQPQHF
TRBJ1-1 NA TRBV3-2 CASSQERSLEAFF
TRBJ2-1 NA TRBV7-8 CASSSRLVNEQFF
TRBJ2-7 NA TRBV21-1 CASSPLPGLGRSSYEQYF
TRBJ2-3 TRBD2 TRBV5-1 CASSSSASGDTADTQYF
TRBJ2-6 NA TRBV4-3 CASSQDWPSSGANVLTF
TRBJ1-1 NA TRBV4-1 CASSPADLGLMNTEAFF
TRBJ2-7 TRBD2 TRBV2 CASRDEPGLAGAFSYEQYF
TRBJ1-4 NA TRBV7-9 CASSFWGASEKLFF